This TCR beta chain is from a study of OX40 agonist ivuxolimab in advanced cancers. Study-wide context: Ivuxolimab, an antibody acting as an agonist of OX40 (CD134), was used to treat patients. At 0.01 to 10 mg/kg, ivuxolimab was administered intravenously to patients every 2 weeks.

Study-wide results and limits: Expanded peripheral T-cell antigen specificity went undetermined. Clonal expansion was among the lowest in partial responders at 0.1-3.0 mg/kg, especially CD8+.

Using immunoSEQ multiplex PCR, the repertoire was profiled, and TCRdb retains in-frame clones only, with some absent. Among some 99,000 clones, approximately 88% were seen once, and the ten largest hold approximately 0.49%. This clone was detected once. Its target is not known. Germline trimming cut 2 bases from V and 4 bases from J; bases unmatched to any gene: 2. Per germline, CDR1 SGDLS and CDR2 YYNGEE. The CDR3 consists of 14 residues. The chain uses TRBV9 and TRBJ2-1, with 8 positions matching TRBD2. The source material was CD4+ or CD8+ T cells sorted from blood, sampled in a trial of the OX40 agonist ivuxolimab. The sequence came from an adult with an advanced solid tumor such as melanoma, head and neck, liver or kidney cancer. The CDR3 region has the DNA TGTGCCAGCAGCGTCGCTAGCGGGTACAATGAGCAGTTCTTC. Amino acids: CASSVASGYNEQFF. The full variable domain, in which reference TRBV9 and TRBJ2-1 provide the parts outside the CDR3, is DSGVTQTPKHLITATGQRVTLRCSPRSGDLSVYWYQQSLDQGLQFLIQYYNGEERAKGNILERFSAQQFPDLHSELNLSSLELGDSALYFCASSVASGYNEQFFGPGTRLTVL.